This T cell receptor (beta chain) was recovered during a study of shared clonotypes between healthy human individuals. Germline assignment: CDR1 MNHEY and CDR2 SMNVEV (reference sequence). The CDR3 is 16 residues long. V lost 0 bases and J lost 1, with 12 bases in between. Cells designated naive CD8 were CD45RO-negative and were positively selected for CCR7, with terminally differentiated effector memory CD45RA+ cells excluded. Assay used: immunoSEQ multiplex PCR; TCRdb lists only in-frame clones, some missing. The sample comprises around 610,000 clones, roughly 95% of which are singletons, and approximately 0.1% rests with the top ten.

The specimen was naive CD8+ T cells sorted from blood. The chain recombines TRBV27 with TRBJ1-2; tentative D call: TRBD1 (5 bases). This TCR was recovered from a woman aged 25 to 39 in good health. CDR3 sequence: CASSLSVGLLNYGYTF. The DNA of the CDR3 is TGTGCCAGCAGTTTATCGGTGGGGCTACTTAACTATGGCTACACCTTC.